This is a list of T cell receptor beta chains from one sample in a study of T cell responses to AZD1222 COVID-19 vaccine. The repertoire was sequenced with immunoSEQ multiplex PCR; TCRdb's copy has only in-frame clones and lacks some. The data contain about 100,000 clones, 90% of them singletons. The sequencing used peripheral blood, collected on day 0 of AZD1222 vaccination. Source of these receptors: an adult in good health. Both conserved end residues are trimmed from each CDR3. A D gene is named only where the DNA matches it firmly.

j_gene	d_gene	v_gene	CDR3aa
TRBJ2-2	TRBD1	TRBV7-9	ASSLVRGLTGELF
TRBJ2-1	NA	TRBV6-5	ASSPGGSYNEQF
TRBJ2-3	NA	TRBV5-6	ASSYSTDTQY
TRBJ2-6	NA	TRBV5-1	ASSFIQGTGANVLT
TRBJ1-1	NA	TRBV7-2	ASSLEVNTEAF
TRBJ2-1	NA	TRBV6-2/TRBV6-3	ASSTVRWDEQF
TRBJ2-1	NA	TRBV6-1	ASSDTSNNEQF
TRBJ2-7	TRBD1	TRBV27	ASRDRNYEQY
TRBJ2-2	NA	TRBV5-5	ASRLDLTGELF
TRBJ1-1	NA	TRBV28	ASSFSLGTEAF
TRBJ1-2	NA	TRBV6-1	ASTEPRTVNYGYT
TRBJ2-3	NA	TRBV11-2	ASSLDPGDTQY
TRBJ1-2	NA	TRBV2	ASSEALTRTIYGYT
TRBJ1-1	NA	TRBV11-2	ASSLFVTTEAF
TRBJ1-1	NA	TRBV9	ASSLHPGQTEAF
TRBJ1-1	NA	TRBV6-6	ASSSGENTEAF
TRBJ1-1	NA	TRBV2	ASSGTANTEAF
TRBJ2-3	NA	TRBV19	ASSIQGPSDTQY
TRBJ2-1	NA	TRBV13	ASREQGPGGSNEQF
TRBJ1-1	NA	TRBV5-6	ASSLAGTIAEAF
TRBJ1-4	NA	TRBV2	ASIQQVANEKLF
TRBJ1-3	NA	TRBV18	ASSPQAPSSGNTIY
TRBJ2-2	NA	TRBV5-1	ASSLAQGGGDTGELF
TRBJ2-7	NA	TRBV27	ASSLFSTMAEQY
TRBJ2-2	NA	TRBV7-8	ASSWPLRGRNTGELF
TRBJ1-2	NA	TRBV19	ASSSNWGANGPSGGYT
TRBJ1-2	NA	TRBV12-3/TRBV12-4	ASSPTPYGYT
TRBJ1-5	NA	TRBV4-1	ASSHLPTENNQPQH
TRBJ2-7	TRBD2	TRBV6-5	ASSFSGGVYEQY
TRBJ1-5	TRBD1	TRBV2	ASSGEQGVGQPQH
TRBJ2-3	TRBD2	TRBV9	ASSVLTSGTTDTQY
TRBJ2-7	NA	TRBV15	ATSGESRGTDFSYEQY
TRBJ1-5	NA	TRBV7-3	ASSLGRNQPQH
TRBJ1-2	NA	TRBV30	AWSVGGYGYT
TRBJ1-1	NA	TRBV27	ASSRDWGTEAF
TRBJ2-1	NA	TRBV5-5	ASTHIDRPNEQF
TRBJ2-1	NA	TRBV4-1	ASSQAGGRSNEQF
TRBJ2-3	NA	TRBV19	ASSNVSRSFLWDTQY
TRBJ2-7	NA	TRBV7-9	ASSSFGDHEQY
TRBJ2-7	TRBD1	TRBV19	ASNPGQGFYEQY
TRBJ2-1	TRBD1	TRBV3-1/TRBV3-2	ASSQAAQAGGFYNEQF